Listed here is a single T cell receptor (beta chain). Its antigen is currently unknown. Produced via immunoSEQ multiplex PCR; TCRdb's table is partial and in-frame only. The table lists some 6,500 clones, roughly 88% of them singletons. The record originates from a study of immune evolution from preneoplasia to lung adenocarcinoma. Study-level points and caveats: Top clone frequencies peaked in normal lung, apparently declining through invasive adenocarcinoma. Later-stage lesions appeared to have more T cells, more diversity, less clonality. Compared with EGFR-mutant or double wild-type lesions, KRAS-mutant nodules were more clonal.

Between about 2014 and 2018, patients underwent resection in Japan or China. The sequenced sample consisted of FFPE lung adenocarcinoma in situ tissue. This clonotype was obtained from a donor older than 65 with lung adenocarcinoma.

The CDR3: CAWRARLAGSTDTQYF. The CDR3 nucleotides read TGTGCCTGGAGGGCACGACTAGCGGGTAGCACAGATACGCAGTATTTT. The chain carries TRBV30 and TRBJ2-3, with 10 bases aligning to TRBD2. Per the germline V gene, CDR1 is GTSNPN and CDR2 is SVGIG (reference sequence). The CDR3 is 16 residues long. With V trimmed by 3 bases and J by 0 bases, 6 bases remained unmatched. Full variable domain (remainder filled in from reference TRBV30 and TRBJ2-3): SQTIHQWPATLVQPVGSPLSLECTVEGTSNPNLYWYRQAAGRGLQLLFYSVGIGQISSEVPQNLSASRPQDRQFILSSKKLLLSDSGFYLCAWRARLAGSTDTQYFGPGTRLTVL.